A selection of T cell receptor beta chains follows, all from one sample in a study of Ad26.COV2.S vaccination and SARS-CoV-2 variants. The table came from immunoSEQ multiplex PCR; TCRdb's copy has only in-frame clones and leaves some out. Here the sample spans hundreds of thousands of clones, 85% to 90% being singletons. The sample was peripheral blood, taken in a trial of Ad26.COV2.S vaccine versus placebo. The receptors were gathered from a person between 18 and 60 years old who received the Ad26.COV2.S COVID-19 vaccine or a placebo. The CDR3 runs from the conserved cysteine through the conserved F or W. The order of the fields is D gene, V gene, J gene, clone size, CDR3 protein, CDR3 DNA. A D gene is named only where the DNA matches it firmly. Clone size appears in some rows only: once, few, many, or a class for an expanded clone.

D: NA; V: TRBV27; J: TRBJ1-1; size: NA; CDR3: CASSLYRENTEAFF; DNA: TGTGCCAGCAGTTTGTACAGGGAGAACACTGAAGCTTTCTTT
D: TRBD2; V: TRBV7-9; J: TRBJ2-1; size: NA; CDR3: CASSLTSGSTHEQFF; DNA: TGTGCCAGCAGCTTAACTAGCGGGAGTACCCATGAGCAGTTCTTC
D: TRBD1; V: TRBV28; J: TRBJ1-1; size: once; CDR3: CASSLSDRETEAFF; DNA: TGTGCCAGCAGTCTCTCTGACAGGGAGACTGAAGCTTTCTTT
D: TRBD2; V: TRBV18; J: TRBJ2-7; size: NA; CDR3: CASSPAAGVSYEQYF; DNA: TGTGCCAGCTCACCAGCAGCGGGAGTCTCTTACGAGCAGTACTTC
D: NA; V: TRBV27; J: TRBJ1-1; size: NA; CDR3: CASKTGLRDTEAFF; DNA: TGTGCCAGCAAAACGGGACTTAGAGACACTGAAGCTTTCTTT
D: TRBD1; V: TRBV6-4; J: TRBJ1-2; size: few; CDR3: CASSDSGTGGYGYTF; DNA: TGTGCCAGCAGTGACTCTGGGACAGGGGGCTATGGCTACACCTTC
D: TRBD1; V: TRBV27; J: TRBJ2-2; size: NA; CDR3: CAVQGAFGELFF; DNA: TGTGCCGTACAGGGGGCCTTCGGGGAGCTGTTTTTT
D: NA; V: TRBV10-3; J: TRBJ1-6; size: NA; CDR3: CAISESDSPLHF; DNA: TGTGCCATCTCTGAGAGCGATTCACCCCTCCACTTT
D: NA; V: TRBV19; J: TRBJ1-1; size: NA; CDR3: CAIDRREAEAFF; DNA: TGTGCCATCGACAGGAGGGAGGCTGAAGCTTTCTTT
D: TRBD1; V: TRBV5-6; J: TRBJ2-3; size: NA; CDR3: CASSLASGQVFYTQYF; DNA: TGTGCCAGCAGCTTGGCGTCGGGACAGGTGTTCTATACGCAGTATTTT
D: NA; V: TRBV7-6; J: TRBJ1-5; size: NA; CDR3: CASSLAEGQPQHF; DNA: TGTGCCAGCAGCTTAGCGGAGGGGCAGCCCCAGCATTTT
D: TRBD1; V: TRBV18; J: TRBJ2-1; size: NA; CDR3: CASSLTAGTGGYNEQFF; DNA: TGTGCCAGCTCACTTACTGCCGGGACAGGGGGTTACAATGAGCAGTTCTTC
D: TRBD1; V: TRBV28; J: TRBJ1-6; size: NA; CDR3: CASNSGTGNSPLHF; DNA: TGTGCCAGCAATTCTGGGACAGGCAATTCACCCCTCCACTTT
D: NA; V: TRBV29-1; J: TRBJ1-1; size: NA; CDR3: CSVRDDSNTEAFF; DNA: TGCAGCGTCCGGGATGACAGCAACACTGAAGCTTTCTTT
D: TRBD1; V: TRBV2; J: TRBJ1-5; size: NA; CDR3: CASSLQGARQPQHF; DNA: TGTGCCAGCAGTTTACAGGGGGCGCGGCAGCCCCAGCATTTT
D: NA; V: TRBV2; J: TRBJ2-2; size: NA; CDR3: CASSYSTVTGELFF; DNA: TGTGCCAGCAGTTATTCGACAGTCACCGGGGAGCTGTTTTTT
D: TRBD1; V: TRBV5-4; J: TRBJ2-3; size: NA; CDR3: CASSLVPGGEADTQYF; DNA: TGTGCCAGCAGCTTGGTTCCAGGGGGAGAGGCAGATACGCAGTATTTT